This TCR beta chain was identified in a study of naive and memory T cell subsets. In this sample, this clonotype is medium-sized. What it binds is not known. Trimming took 5 bases from V and 4 from J; bases not matched to a gene: 13. Per germline, CDR1 DFQATT and CDR2 SNEGSKA (reference sequence). This CDR3 region has 16 residues. Treatment in this sample: skin biopsy from PPD injection site in Mantoux-positive individual. An oligonucleotide containing a UMI was ligated to the 3' end of TCR cDNA. Ligated cDNA underwent four rounds of PCR with nested alpha and beta constant region primers and SP2. TCRdb itself ran the UMI-ligation and nested PCR reads through MiXCR, one entry per CDR3 protein. The data hold around 30,000 distinct CDR3 sequences, with about 6.9% observed a single time. Study-wide results and limits: Both skin biopsy types reportedly yielded TCRs, tuberculin sites far more. More TCRs at tuberculin sites were read as hypersensitivity T cell infiltration.

The sample consisted of skin, taken from a tuberculin skin test site. This clonotype was sampled from an adult in good health. The rearrangement links TRBV20-1 to TRBJ2-5; 10 nucleotides align to TRBD2. This CDR3 is CSAATKRGGLGETQYF. The CDR3 DNA is TGCAGTGCTGCAACCAAGCGGGGGGGCCTCGGAGAGACCCAGTACTTC.